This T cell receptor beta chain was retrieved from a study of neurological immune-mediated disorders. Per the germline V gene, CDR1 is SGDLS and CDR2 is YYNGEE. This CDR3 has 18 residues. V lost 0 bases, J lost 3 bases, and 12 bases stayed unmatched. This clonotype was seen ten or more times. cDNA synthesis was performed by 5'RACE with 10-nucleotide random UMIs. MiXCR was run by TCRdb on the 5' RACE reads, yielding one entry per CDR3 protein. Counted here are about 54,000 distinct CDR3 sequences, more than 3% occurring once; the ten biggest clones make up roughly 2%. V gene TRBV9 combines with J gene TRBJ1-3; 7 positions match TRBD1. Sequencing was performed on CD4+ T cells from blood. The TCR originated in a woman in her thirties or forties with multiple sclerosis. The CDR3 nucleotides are TGTGCCAGCAGCGTAGAACGGGGACAGCCTACTGGTGGAAACACCATATATTTT. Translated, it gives CASSVERGQPTGGNTIYF. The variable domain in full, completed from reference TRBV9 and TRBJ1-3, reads DSGVTQTPKHLITATGQRVTLRCSPRSGDLSVYWYQQSLDQGLQFLIQYYNGEERAKGNILERFSAQQFPDLHSELNLSSLELGDSALYFCASSVERGQPTGGNTIYFGEGSWLTVV.